This T cell receptor (beta chain) was identified in a study of molecular identifiers for immune sequencing clone quantification. Overall study findings and caveats: Clones above 20 RNA copies contained over 98% of effector molecules but under 1% of naive ones.

Libraries for naive CD8 T cells, which were made from approximately 20,000 to 1,000,000 sorted cells, drew on 10%, 30% or 50% of the RNA. Sorting captured naive CD8 T cells as CD8+CD4-CCR7+CD45RA+. This clonotype has ten or more counts. Its specificity is unknown. The authors built bulk TCR libraries by previously described methods with listed TCR primers. MiXCR, run by TCRdb on the PCR reads, gives a single entry per CDR3 protein. The table includes 600,000 to 650,000 distinct CDR3 sequences, about 20% detected once. The CDR3 runs 14 residues. Trimming at V came to 4 bases and at J to 5 bases, leaving 3 bases not matched to a gene.

The source is a human donor in good health. Some libraries in this study had Jurkat cell RNA spiked in. The chain joins TRBV12-3 or TRBV12-4 to TRBJ2-3; 10 nucleotides align to TRBD1. What was sequenced was naive CD8+ T cells from blood, with Jurkat cell RNA spiked in. This sample's subset: FACS-sorted CD8+CD4-CCR7+CD45RA+ naive T cells. Written as DNA, the CDR3 is TGTGCCAGCAGTTGGACAGGGGGTATAGATACGCAGTATTTT. Protein sequence: CASSWTGGIDTQYF.